Presented here are 6 T cell receptor beta chains from one specimen sequenced in a study of spatial heterogeneity in lung cancer. Findings of the study overall: Counts that tracked tumor mutation counts were those of expanded intratumoral alpha and beta TCRs.

Sample time point: sample taken at primary tumor resection. One entry per CDR3 protein results from TCRdb running MiXCR on the 5' RACE reads. The sample lists more than 15,000 distinct CDR3 sequences; 6.2% were seen once. No antigen is known for these receptors. Sequenced here: lung tumor tissue, sampled at surgery. These receptors were obtained from a male donor with early-stage non-small cell lung cancer.

This clonotype was counted between two and nine times. Little can be read into the size of this beta chain, an off-target read in a library designed for alpha chains. V is TRBV20-1 and J is TRBJ2-5; no definite D call. CDR1 and CDR2 (germline): DFQATT, SNEGSKA (reference sequence). The CDR3 is 15 amino acids. Trimming took off 3 bases at V and 1 base at J, with 15 bases between the two ends. CDR3 amino acids: CSASPTRVGQETQYF. CDR3 in DNA: TGCAGTGCTAGCCCCACCCGGGTGGGCCAAGAGACCCAGTACTTC.

The sample holds many counts of this clonotype. Little can be read into the size of this beta chain, an off-target read in a library designed for alpha chains. The chain links TRBV29-1 to TRBJ2-4, with D possibly matching TRBD1 (5 bases). V dropped 4 bases and J dropped 5 bases, with 15 bases sitting between them. Germline lookup yields CDR1 SQVTM and CDR2 ANQGSEA. This CDR3 contains 14 residues. Here the CDR3 DNA reads TGCAGCGTTGCGGACATCGGCGGAGAAAACATTCAGTACTTC. Residues: CSVADIGGENIQYF.

By its share, this clonotype is medium-sized. Because this beta chain is a stray read in a library intended to capture alpha chains, its abundance should not be given much weight. The gene calls are TRBV27 and TRBJ2-7; D possibly corresponds to TRBD1 (6 bases). In germline, CDR1 is MNHEY, CDR2 SMNVEV (reference sequence). Trimming pared 0 bases from V and 6 bases from J, leaving 6 bases between. The CDR3 is 12 residues long. CDR3 in DNA: TGTGCCAGCAGTTTATCAGGGGGCGAGCAGTACTTC. It translates to CASSLSGGEQYF.

This clonotype was observed at least ten times. This beta chain lies outside the target of a library built for alpha chains; its clone size means little. The chain links TRBV20-1 to TRBJ1-6; D is ambiguous. V gave up 4 bases and J gave up 14 bases, with 9 bases separating them. This CDR3 spans 10 amino acids. CDR1 is DFQATT, CDR2 SNEGSKA, per germline (reference sequence). CDR3 in amino acids: CSATDGTLHF. CDR3 in DNA: TGCAGTGCTACGGATGGCACCCTCCACTTT.

This clonotype was detected many times. This beta chain is a stray read from a library made for alpha chains; its abundance is not meaningful. The V and J genes are TRBV19 and TRBJ2-1, with D maybe TRBD2 (7 bases). CDR3 length: 16 amino acids. V lost 4 bases and J lost 0, with 13 bases in between. Germline loops: CDR1 LNHDA, CDR2 SQIVND (reference sequence). CDR3 in amino acids: CASSREGVTSYNEQFF. The CDR3, as DNA: TGTGCCAGTAGTAGGGAGGGGGTTACCTCCTACAATGAGCAGTTCTTC.

This clonotype was found many times. Because this beta chain is a stray read in a library intended to capture alpha chains, its abundance should not be given much weight. The chain joins TRBV5-6 to TRBJ2-7; D is possibly TRBD1 (6 bases). V lost 3 bases to trimming and J lost 0 bases, with 13 bases between them. The CDR3 spans 15 residues. From germline, CDR1 is SGHDT and CDR2 YYEEEE. The DNA of the CDR3 is TGTGCCAGCAGCTCGGACAGAAGCTACTCCTACGAGCAGTACTTC. Translated: CASSSDRSYSYEQYF.